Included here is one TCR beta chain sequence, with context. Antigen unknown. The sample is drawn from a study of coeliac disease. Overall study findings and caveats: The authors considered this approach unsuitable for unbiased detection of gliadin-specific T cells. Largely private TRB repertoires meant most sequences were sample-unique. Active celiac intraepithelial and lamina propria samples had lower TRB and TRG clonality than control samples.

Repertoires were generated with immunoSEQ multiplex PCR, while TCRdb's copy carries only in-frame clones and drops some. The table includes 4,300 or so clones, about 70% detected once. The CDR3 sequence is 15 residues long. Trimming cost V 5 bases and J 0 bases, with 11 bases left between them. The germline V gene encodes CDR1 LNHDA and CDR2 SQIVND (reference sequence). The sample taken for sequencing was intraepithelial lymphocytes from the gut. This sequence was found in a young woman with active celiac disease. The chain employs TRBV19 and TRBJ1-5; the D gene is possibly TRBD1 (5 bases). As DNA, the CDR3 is TGTGCCAGTAGTCACCCGGGACTTAGCAATCAGCCCCAGCATTTT. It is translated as CASSHPGLSNQPQHF.